This entry lists 26 T cell receptor beta chains sequenced from one sample in a study of blood T cell repertoires in COVID-19. Generated by immunoSEQ multiplex PCR, the TCRdb table keeps only in-frame clones and is missing some. Of roughly 100,000 clones in the sample, roughly 81% were seen once. Input material: peripheral blood. These TCRs come from a man aged 40-50 years with active or convalescent COVID-19.

The chain employs TRBV4-3 and TRBJ1-5; the D is unclear. Germline CDR1 LGHNA, CDR2 YSLEER. V lost 0 bases, J lost 7 bases, and 13 bases lay in between. The CDR3 totals 15 residues. The CDR3, as DNA: TGCGCCAGCAGCCAAGATTACGGGGATCTCCAGCCCCAGCATTTT. Its translation: CASSQDYGDLQPQHF.

J is TRBJ1-3 and V is TRBV15; no clear D. CDR1 and CDR2 (germline): LNHNV, YYDKDF (reference sequence). V was shortened by 5 bases and J by 1 base, with 9 bases between the two germline ends. The CDR3 runs 14 residues. The CDR3 coding sequence is TGTGCCACCAGCCTACGGGGATCTGGAAACACCATATATTTT. Its translation: CATSLRGSGNTIYF.

The chain employs TRBV3-1 (or the pseudogene TRBV3-2) and TRBJ1-1; a possible D gene is TRBD1 (5 bases). Trimming removed 8 bases from V and 5 bases from J, with 24 bases in between. The CDR3 contains 16 residues. From germline, CDR1 is LGHDT and CDR2 YNNKEL (reference sequence). The CDR3 region is CASDTRTTRGRTEAFF. CDR3 nucleotide sequence: TGTGCCAGCGACACAAGAACAACTCGGGGGAGAACTGAAGCTTTCTTT.

The rearrangement links TRBV11-2 to TRBJ1-2, with a tentative D call TRBD1 (6 bases). From germline, CDR1 is SGHAT and CDR2 FQNNGV. Trimming cost V 1 base and J 10 bases, with 16 bases left between them. The CDR3 loop spans 14 amino acids. The CDR3: CASSLGLDSRVYTF. CDR3 sequence (DNA): TGTGCCAGCAGCTTAGGATTGGACAGTCGAGTCTACACCTTC.

Concerning this clone: At the DNA level, this CDR3 is encoded by other sequences in the same sample as well. The rearrangement uses TRBV9 and TRBJ1-6; the match to TRBD1 covers 9 bases. CDR3 length: 14 residues. Trimming took 2 bases from V and 7 from J; bases not matched to a gene: 1. The V gene's germline CDR1 is SGDLS and CDR2 YYNGEE. The CDR3 sequence is CASSVGTGNSPLHF. The CDR3 DNA is TGTGCCAGCAGCGTTGGGACAGGGAATTCACCCCTCCACTTT.

The chain couples TRBV10-2 to TRBJ2-3; weak D call: TRBD2 (6 bases). The CDR3 covers 15 residues. Trimming removed 6 bases from V and 0 bases from J, with 13 bases in between. The germline gives CDR1 WSHSY, CDR2 SAAADI. The CDR3 reads CASSGLSQSTDTQYF. The CDR3 DNA reads as TGCGCCAGCAGCGGACTATCCCAAAGCACAGATACGCAGTATTTT.

CDR3 nucleotides: TGCGCCAGCAGTGACGCGGGCGGGGGTTACGCAGATACGCAGTATTTT. It specifies CASSDAGGGYADTQYF. The V call is TRBV10-2, the J call TRBJ2-3; TRBD2 aligns across 7 bases. After removal of 3 bases from V and 4 bases from J, the junction contained 10 bases not matched to a gene. The CDR3 totals 16 residues. Germline V lookup: CDR1 WSHSY, CDR2 SAAADI.

The V gene is TRBV12-3 or TRBV12-4, the J gene TRBJ1-3; 7 positions match TRBD1. Trimming at V came to 6 bases and at J to 7 bases, leaving 6 bases not matched to a gene. The CDR3 has 13 amino acids. The CDR3 sequence is CASRDRVGNTIYF. DNA for the CDR3: TGTGCCAGCAGAGACAGGGTAGGGAACACCATATATTTT.

The chain uses TRBV6-1 and TRBJ1-4; D gene uncertain. Deletions cut 0 bases from V and 3 bases from J, with 8 bases between. This CDR3 is 15 amino acids long. Per germline, CDR1 MNHNS and CDR2 SASEGT. CDR3 in DNA: TGTGCCAGCAGTGAAGCGGGCCCGCCTAATGAAAAACTGTTTTTT. Translated: CASSEAGPPNEKLFF.

This clone was found a few times. V usage is TRBV7-9 and J usage is TRBJ1-1; no reliable D call. V gave up 2 bases and J gave up 5 bases, with 9 bases separating them. The CDR3 totals 13 residues. The germline CDR1 and CDR2 sequences are SEHNR and FQNEAQ (reference sequence). In DNA form, the CDR3 reads TGTGCCAGCAGCTTAAGTGAGGGTACTGAAGCTTTCTTT. It is translated as CASSLSEGTEAFF.

This clone was observed once. The chain is built from TRBV20-1 and TRBJ1-4, with D tentatively TRBD1 (5 bases). Per the germline V gene, CDR1 is DFQATT and CDR2 is SNEGSKA (reference sequence). The CDR3 is made up of 15 amino acids. V gave up 3 bases and J gave up 8 bases, with 19 bases separating them. The CDR3 here is CSASRTIIPSEKLFF. DNA of the CDR3: TGCAGTGCTAGTCGGACAATAATCCCCAGCGAAAAACTGTTTTTT.

The gene calls are TRBV7-8 and TRBJ1-5; unclear D gene. The ends were cut back, 2 bases at V and 0 bases at J, with 8 bases in the middle. Germline V lookup: CDR1 SGHVS, CDR2 FQNEAQ. This CDR3 has 15 residues. CDR3 nucleotide sequence: TGTGCCAGCAGCTTAACGGGAGTTAGCAATCAGCCCCAGCATTTT. As protein: CASSLTGVSNQPQHF.

This clone was seen just once. The chain uses TRBV18 and TRBJ2-5; 14 bases agree with TRBD2. Looked up from germline, CDR1 is KGHSH and CDR2 is LQKENI. This CDR3 is 17 amino acids long. Trimming cost V 3 bases and J 5 bases; bases outside gene matches: 8. The CDR3 DNA follows: TGTGCCAGCTCACCCGGGACTAGCGGGGGCCGAGGCGAGACCCAGTACTTC. Residues: CASSPGTSGGRGETQYF.

The rearrangement links TRBV7-2 to TRBJ1-3, with TRBD1 as a possible D gene (6 bases). This CDR3 spans 16 amino acids. The V end was cut by 5 bases, the J end by 2 bases, with 16 bases between. Per germline, CDR1 SGHTA and CDR2 FQGNSA. CDR3 residues: CASSPGLGQTGNTIYF. CDR3 coding DNA: TGTGCCAGCAGCCCCGGTTTAGGACAGACTGGAAACACCATATATTTT.

The chain uses TRBV7-2 and TRBJ2-7; 13 bases are shared with TRBD2. The V and J ends lost 4 bases and 4 bases, in that order; junction bases with no gene match: 1. This CDR3 has 14 amino acids. Germline assignment: CDR1 SGHTA and CDR2 FQGNSA. This CDR3 is CASSSTSGGYEQYF. DNA of the CDR3: TGTGCCAGCAGCTCGACTAGCGGGGGGTACGAGCAGTACTTC.

The chain combines TRBV19 with TRBJ1-2, with D tentatively TRBD1 (5 bases). CDR3 length: 15 residues. Germline CDR1 is LNHDA and CDR2 is SQIVND (reference sequence). V dropped 4 bases and J dropped 4 bases, with 16 bases sitting between them. The CDR3 DNA sequence: TGTGCCAGTAGTAGGTCAGGGTTAACCGGCTATGGCTACACCTTC. Translation: CASSRSGLTGYGYTF.

V usage is TRBV9 and J usage is TRBJ2-3, with 7 bases fitting TRBD2. V shed 0 bases and J 2 bases; nucleotides not matched to a gene: 6. The CDR3 totals 16 residues. The germline V gene encodes CDR1 SGDLS and CDR2 YYNGEE. CDR3 in DNA: TGTGCCAGCAGCGTAGGCCAGGGAGGGACCACAGATACGCAGTATTTT. It yields the protein CASSVGQGGTTDTQYF.

V gene TRBV6-2 or TRBV6-3 combines with J gene TRBJ2-3; maybe TRBD1 (6 bases). This CDR3 is 16 amino acids long. Per germline, CDR1 MNHEY and CDR2 SVGEGT. Trimming left V 4 bases short and J 3 bases short, with 17 bases between. CDR3: CASSSYSGGLTDTQYF. CDR3 in DNA: TGTGCCAGCAGTTCATACTCTGGGGGCTTAACAGATACGCAGTATTTT.

This clone has more than one count but fewer than ten. J is TRBJ1-1 and V is TRBV12-3 or TRBV12-4; D ambiguous. Trimming cost V 4 bases and J 1 base, with 4 bases left between them. The CDR3 is 12 residues long. Here the CDR3 reads CASSSKNTEAFF. CDR3 nucleotides: TGTGCCAGCAGTTCAAAGAACACTGAAGCTTTCTTT.

This clone appeared a single time. This chain joins TRBV7-5 and TRBJ2-3; the table's TRBD2 call for D was not verified on the DNA. TRBV7-5 has pseudogene status. The CDR3 length is 17 residues. Here the CDR3 reads CARSLEGLAENTDTQYF. The CDR3, as DNA: TGTGCCAGAAGCTTAGAGGGACTAGCGGAGAACACAGATACGCAGTATTTT.

This rearrangement joins TRBV5-1 to TRBJ1-2, with D uncertain. The V end was cut by 0 bases, the J end by 4 bases, with 7 bases between. The length of the CDR3 is 13 residues. CDR1 and CDR2 from the germline V gene are SGHRS and YFSETQ. The CDR3 DNA follows: TGCGCCAGCAGCTTGGCGGTTACCTATGGCTACACCTTC. Translation: CASSLAVTYGYTF.

The chain employs TRBV4-1 and TRBJ1-2; 7 bases agree with TRBD1. With 0 bases clipped from V and 6 bases from J, the junction kept 13 bases outside the gene matches. Germline V gene lookup returns CDR1 MGHRA and CDR2 YSYEKL. This CDR3 contains 17 residues. The CDR3 nucleotides read TGCGCCAGCAGCCAAGATCTTGAAAGGGGGCGTCGAAATGGCTACACCTTC. Amino acids: CASSQDLERGRRNGYTF.

This clone turned up a few times. The V call is TRBV6-5, the J call TRBJ1-5; tentative D call: TRBD1 (5 bases). From germline, CDR1 is MNHEY and CDR2 SVGAGI. V gave up 0 bases and J gave up 7 bases, with 10 bases separating them. The CDR3 has 14 residues. CDR3 region: CASSYSSGGQPQHF. The CDR3 nucleotides are TGTGCCAGCAGTTACTCGTCTGGGGGGCAGCCCCAGCATTTT.

V is TRBV3-1 (or the pseudogene TRBV3-2) and J is TRBJ1-5; TRBD1 aligns across 7 bases. This CDR3 has 18 residues. Looked up from germline, CDR1 is LGHDT and CDR2 is YNNKEL (reference sequence). V shed 2 bases and J 2 bases; nucleotides not matched to a gene: 12. In nucleotides, the CDR3 is TGTGCCAGCAGCCAATCCCGGGACAGAGGTCAGGGCAATCAGCCCCAGCATTTT. Protein product: CASSQSRDRGQGNQPQHF.

V and J are TRBV7-9 and TRBJ2-7; 8 bases are shared with TRBD2. This CDR3 spans 16 amino acids. Trimming cost V 1 base and J 9 bases; bases outside gene matches: 14. Germline CDR1 reads SEHNR; CDR2 reads FQNEAQ (reference sequence). In nucleotides, the CDR3 is TGTGCCAGCAGCTTAGGAGGGCGGGGGGTTCCCCCTTGGCAGTACTTC. Its protein product is CASSLGGRGVPPWQYF.

The CDR3 sequence: CASRPPGQGGEKLFF. Here the CDR3 DNA reads TGTGCCAGCAGGCCCCCGGGACAGGGAGGGGAAAAACTGTTTTTT. This sequence joins TRBV6-5 and TRBJ1-4; 9 bases agree with TRBD1. Germline V gene lookup returns CDR1 MNHEY and CDR2 SVGAGI. The CDR3 sequence is 15 residues long. V dropped 6 bases and J dropped 8; count of bases not matched to a gene: 10.